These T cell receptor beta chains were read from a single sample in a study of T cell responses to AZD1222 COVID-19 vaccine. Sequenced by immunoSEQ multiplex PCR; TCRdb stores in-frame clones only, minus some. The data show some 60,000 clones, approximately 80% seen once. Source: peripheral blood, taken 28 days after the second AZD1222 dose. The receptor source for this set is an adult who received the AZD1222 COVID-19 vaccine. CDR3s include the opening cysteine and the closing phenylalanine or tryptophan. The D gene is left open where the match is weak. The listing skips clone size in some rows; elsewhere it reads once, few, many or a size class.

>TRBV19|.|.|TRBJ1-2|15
TGTGCCAGTAGTATGAGGACCGGACCTAACTATGGCTACACCTTC
CASSMRTGPNYGYTF
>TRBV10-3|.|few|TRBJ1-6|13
TGTGCCATCAGTGAGCAGGCTGGGGGACCCCTCCACTTT
CAISEQAGGPLHF
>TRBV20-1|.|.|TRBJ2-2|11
TGCAGTGCTAGGGGTACCGGGGAGCTGTTTTTT
CSARGTGELFF
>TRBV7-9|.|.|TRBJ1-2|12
TGTGCCAGCAGCACGAGGGATGGTGGCTACACCTTC
CASSTRDGGYTF
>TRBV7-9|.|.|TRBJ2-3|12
TGTGCCAGCAGTTCCCTACGAGATACGCAGTATTTT
CASSSLRDTQYF
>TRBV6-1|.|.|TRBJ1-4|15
TGTGCCAGCAGGCGGGCCGGGGACGGTCACGAAAAACTGTTTTTT
CASRRAGDGHEKLFF
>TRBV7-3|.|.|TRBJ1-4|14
TGTGCCAGCAGCTTAGAAGTCCAGTGTGAAAAACTGTTTTTT
CASSLEVQCEKLFF
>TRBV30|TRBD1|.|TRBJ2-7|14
TGTGCCTGGAGCCCCGGGACAGGGGCATACGAGCAGTACTTC
CAWSPGTGAYEQYF
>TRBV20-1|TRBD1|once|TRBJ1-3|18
TGCAGTGCTAGTAGTTTCCCTGGACAGGGCTCGTCTGGAAACACCATATATTTT
CSASSFPGQGSSGNTIYF
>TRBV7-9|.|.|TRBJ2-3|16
TGTGCCAGCAGCCCTCAGATGGGGGCTGGCACAGATACGCAGTATTTT
CASSPQMGAGTDTQYF
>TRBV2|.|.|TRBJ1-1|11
TGTGCCAGCAGCCTTTACACTGAAGCTTTCTTT
CASSLYTEAFF
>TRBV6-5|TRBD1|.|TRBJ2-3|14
TGTGCCAGCATTCTCGGACAGGGCACAGATACGCAGTATTTT
CASILGQGTDTQYF
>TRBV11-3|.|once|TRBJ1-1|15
TGTGCCAGCAGCGCTTACAGGGCCGCGGACACTGAAGCTTTCTTT
CASSAYRAADTEAFF
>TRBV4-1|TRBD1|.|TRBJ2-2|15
TGCGCCAGCAGCCAGGACAGGGTGCACACCGGGGAGCTGTTTTTT
CASSQDRVHTGELFF
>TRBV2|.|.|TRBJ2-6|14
TGTGCCAGCAGTCACAGAACCGGGGCCAACGTCCTGACTTTC
CASSHRTGANVLTF
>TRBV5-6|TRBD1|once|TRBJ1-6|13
TGTGCCAGCAGCCCAGGGGGTAATTCACCCCTCCACTTT
CASSPGGNSPLHF
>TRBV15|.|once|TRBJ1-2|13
TGTGCCACCAGCAGTGGACAGAACTATGGCTACACCTTC
CATSSGQNYGYTF
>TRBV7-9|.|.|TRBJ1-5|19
TGTGCCAGCAGCTTAGGTGGCAGCTTTGAGACCCAGGGAGGACAGCCCCAGCATTTT
CASSLGGSFETQGGQPQHF
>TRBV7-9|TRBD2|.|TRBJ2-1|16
TGTGCCAGCAGCTTAGATCTAGCGGGGGGGTATAATGAGCAGTTCTTC
CASSLDLAGGYNEQFF
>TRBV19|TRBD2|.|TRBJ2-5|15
TGTGCCAGTAGTATCTTTCTAGCGGGGGGCGAGACCCAGTACTTC
CASSIFLAGGETQYF
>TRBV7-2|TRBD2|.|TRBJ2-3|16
TGTGCCAGCAGCTTGGCAGCGGGGGGCCAGGCAGATACGCAGTATTTT
CASSLAAGGQADTQYF
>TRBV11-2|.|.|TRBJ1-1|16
TGTGCCAGCAGCTCTCAGGGACTCGAGTTAGACACTGAAGCTTTCTTT
CASSSQGLELDTEAFF
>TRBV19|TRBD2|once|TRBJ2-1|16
TGTGCCAGTAGTATCCTAGGAGCGGGGGGGAGTAATGAGCAGTTCTTC
CASSILGAGGSNEQFF
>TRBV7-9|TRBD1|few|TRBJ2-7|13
TGTGCCAGCAGCCAGACAGGGGCCTACGAGCAGTACTTC
CASSQTGAYEQYF
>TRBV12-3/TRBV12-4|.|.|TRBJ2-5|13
TGTGCCAGCAGTTTAAAGGGATGGGAGACCCAGTACTTC
CASSLKGWETQYF
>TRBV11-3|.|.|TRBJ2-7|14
TGTGCCAGCAGCTTAGTAGCCGATTCCTACGAGCAGTACTTC
CASSLVADSYEQYF